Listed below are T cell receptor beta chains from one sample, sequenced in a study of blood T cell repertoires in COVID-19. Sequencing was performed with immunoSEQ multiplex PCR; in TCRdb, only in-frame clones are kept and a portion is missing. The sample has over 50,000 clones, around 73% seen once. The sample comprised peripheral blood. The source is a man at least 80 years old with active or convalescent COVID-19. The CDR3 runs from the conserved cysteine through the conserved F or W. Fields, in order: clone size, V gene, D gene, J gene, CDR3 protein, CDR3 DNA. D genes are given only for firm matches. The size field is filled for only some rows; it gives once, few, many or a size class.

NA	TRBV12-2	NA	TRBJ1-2	CASRLNRVGLHYGYTF	TGTGCAAGTCGCTTAAATCGGGTCGGACTCCACTATGGCTACACCTTC
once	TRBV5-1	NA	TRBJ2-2	CASSSSGSTGELFF	TGCGCCAGCAGCTCCTCGGGGAGCACCGGGGAGCTGTTTTTT
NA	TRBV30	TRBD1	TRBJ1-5	CAWSGTGDQPQHF	TGTGCCTGGAGTGGGACAGGGGATCAGCCCCAGCATTTT
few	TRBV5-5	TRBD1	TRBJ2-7	CASSSGQGAYEQYF	TGTGCCAGCAGCTCGGGACAGGGTGCCTACGAGCAGTACTTC
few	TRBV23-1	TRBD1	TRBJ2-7	CASSPTNRDRHYEQYF	TGCGCCAGCAGTCCGACGAACCGGGACAGACACTACGAGCAGTACTTC
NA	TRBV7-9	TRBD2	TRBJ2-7	CASSFDGGRRNEQYF	TGTGCCAGCAGCTTTGATGGCGGGAGGAGAAACGAGCAGTACTTC
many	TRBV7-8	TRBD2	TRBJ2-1	CASSLSSGSHNEQFF	TGTGCCAGCAGCTTAAGTAGCGGGAGCCACAATGAGCAGTTCTTC
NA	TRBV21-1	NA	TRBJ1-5	CASSKRSNQPQHF	TGTGCCAGCAGCAAACGGAGCAATCAGCCCCAGCATTTT
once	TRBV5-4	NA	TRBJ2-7	CASSPQVGRNEQYF	TGTGCCAGCAGCCCCCAGGTGGGGCGGAACGAGCAGTACTTC
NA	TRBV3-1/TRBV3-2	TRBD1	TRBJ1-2	CASSQVGRGNYGYTF	TGTGCCAGCAGCCAAGTCGGCAGGGGGAACTATGGCTACACCTTC
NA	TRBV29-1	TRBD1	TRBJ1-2	CSVTHGTGSIYGYTF	TGCAGCGTCACCCATGGGACAGGTTCGATCTATGGCTACACCTTC
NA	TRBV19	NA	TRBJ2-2	CASSIEGVRELFF	TGTGCCAGTAGTATTGAGGGAGTCCGGGAGCTGTTTTTT
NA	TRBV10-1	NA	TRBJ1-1	CASSESGGPRMGEAFF	TGCGCCAGCAGTGAGTCCGGAGGCCCCCGGATGGGTGAAGCTTTCTTT
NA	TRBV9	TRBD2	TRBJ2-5	CASSSGLAGGHETQYF	TGTGCCAGCAGCTCGGGACTAGCGGGGGGGCATGAGACCCAGTACTTC
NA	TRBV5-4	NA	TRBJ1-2	CASSWQYGYTF	TGTGCCAGCAGCTGGCAATATGGCTACACCTTC
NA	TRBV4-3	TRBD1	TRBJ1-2	CASSPQGAYGYTF	TGCGCCAGCAGCCCTCAGGGGGCCTATGGCTACACCTTC